This TCR beta chain comes out of a study of blood T cell repertoires in COVID-19. About the study: From the United States, Italy and Spain came samples of acute and convalescent COVID-19.

The table came from immunoSEQ multiplex PCR; TCRdb's copy has only in-frame clones and leaves some out. This sample has around 340,000 clones; approximately 89% occur once, and the top ten carry approximately 4.1%. CDR1 and CDR2 from the germline V gene are LNHDA and SQIVND (reference sequence). V was cut by 5 bases and J by 7 bases, with 15 bases left in between. The CDR3 is made up of 15 amino acids. This TCR derives from a woman aged 55-69 years with COVID-19, enrolled during active disease. This chain links TRBV19 with TRBJ1-6; TRBD1 might be the D (6 bases). The specimen sequenced was peripheral blood. The CDR3 spells CASSSREGGNSPLHF. In DNA form, the CDR3 reads TGTGCCAGTAGTTCCCGGGAGGGGGGGAATTCACCCCTCCACTTT. Based on the CDR3 plus reference TRBV19 and TRBJ1-6, the full variable domain is DGGITQSPKYLFRKEGQNVTLSCEQNLNHDAMYWYRQDPGQGLRLIYYSQIVNDFQKGDIAEGYSVSREKKESFPLTVTSAQKNPTAFYLCASSSREGGNSPLHFGNGTRLTVT.